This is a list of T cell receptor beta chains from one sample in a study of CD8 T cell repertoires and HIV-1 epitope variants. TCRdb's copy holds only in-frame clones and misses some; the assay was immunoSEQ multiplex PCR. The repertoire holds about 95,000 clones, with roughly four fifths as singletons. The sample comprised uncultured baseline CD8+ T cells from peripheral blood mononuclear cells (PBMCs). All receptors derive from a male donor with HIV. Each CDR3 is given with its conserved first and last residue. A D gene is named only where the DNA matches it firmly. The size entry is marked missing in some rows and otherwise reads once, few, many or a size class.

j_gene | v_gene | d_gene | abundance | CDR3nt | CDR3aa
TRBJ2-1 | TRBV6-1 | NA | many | TGTGCCAGCAGTGCTAGGGACTCCTACAATGAGCAGTTCTTC | CASSARDSYNEQFF
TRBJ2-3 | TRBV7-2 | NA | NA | TGTGCCAGCAGCTTAGACGGACACCTTAGCACAGATACGCAGTATTTT | CASSLDGHLSTDTQYF
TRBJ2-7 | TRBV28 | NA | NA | TGTGCCAGCAGCAAGCCAGGAGGAGCAGGGGGGAGGTACGAGCAGTACTTC | CASSKPGGAGGRYEQYF
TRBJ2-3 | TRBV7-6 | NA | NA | TGTGCCAGCAGCTTAGGAGAGGGAAATACGCAGTATTTT | CASSLGEGNTQYF
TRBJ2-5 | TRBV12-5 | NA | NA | TGTGCTAGTGGTTTCTTTGGTGGGGGGCAAGAGACCCAGTACTTC | CASGFFGGGQETQYF
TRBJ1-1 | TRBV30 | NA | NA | TGTGCCTGGAGTGCAACTTATGACAGGTTGAACACTGAAGCTTTCTTT | CAWSATYDRLNTEAFF
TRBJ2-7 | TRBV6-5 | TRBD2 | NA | TGTGCCAGCAGTTATGAGGCGGGAGGATACGAGCAGTACTTC | CASSYEAGGYEQYF
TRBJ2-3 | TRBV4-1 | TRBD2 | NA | TGCGCCAGCAGCCGCGGGGGAGATACGCAGTATTTT | CASSRGGDTQYF
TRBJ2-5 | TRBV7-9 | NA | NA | TGTGCCAGCAGCCCATCCCAGGGAAGAGAGACCCAGTACTTC | CASSPSQGRETQYF
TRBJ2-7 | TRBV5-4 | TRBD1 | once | TGTGCCAGCAGCACAGGACAGGGGTACGAGCAGTACTTC | CASSTGQGYEQYF
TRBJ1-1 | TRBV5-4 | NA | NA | TGTGCCAGCAGCTTAGGAATGACTGAAGCTTTCTTT | CASSLGMTEAFF
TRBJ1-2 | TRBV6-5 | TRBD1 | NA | TGTGCCAGCAAGACCGACAGGGCCCCTAACTATGGCTACACCTTC | CASKTDRAPNYGYTF
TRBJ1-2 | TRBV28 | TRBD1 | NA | TGTGCCAGCAGTTCCCCGACAGGGCCAACGATCAACTATGGCTACACCTTC | CASSSPTGPTINYGYTF
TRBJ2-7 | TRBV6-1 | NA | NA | TGTGCCAGCAGCCCGGGAAACACGGGGCAGTACTTC | CASSPGNTGQYF
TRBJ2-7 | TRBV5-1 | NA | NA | TGCGCCAGCAGCTTTCCGACAGCCGCCTACGAGCAGTACTTC | CASSFPTAAYEQYF
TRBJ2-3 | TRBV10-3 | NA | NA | TGTGCCATCAGTGAGTCAGGCACAGATACGCAGTATTTT | CAISESGTDTQYF
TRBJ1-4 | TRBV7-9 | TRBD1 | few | TGTGCCAGCAGCGCGGACAGGGAGAATGAAAAACTGTTTTTT | CASSADRENEKLFF
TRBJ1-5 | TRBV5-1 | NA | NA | TGCGCCAGCAGCTTGGACGGGACAATTCAGCCCCAGCATTTT | CASSLDGTIQPQHF
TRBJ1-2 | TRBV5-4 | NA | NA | TGTGCCAGCAGCTCGCCTCTCAGCGGCTATGGCTACACCTTC | CASSSPLSGYGYTF
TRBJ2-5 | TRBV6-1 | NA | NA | TGTGCCAGCAGTGAATCAGGGATTCGAGGAGAGACCCAGTACTTC | CASSESGIRGETQYF
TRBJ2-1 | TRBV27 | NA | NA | TGTGCCAGCAGTTTATTTCCCGGGGTTGTCGATCCCCTCAATGAGCAGTTCTTC | CASSLFPGVVDPLNEQFF
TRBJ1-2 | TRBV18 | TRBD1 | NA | TGTGCCAGCTCACAAGACAGGGACAGATCTCCGACCATTGGCTACACCTTC | CASSQDRDRSPTIGYTF
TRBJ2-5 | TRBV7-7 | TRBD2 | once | TGTGCTAGCAGCTTAGCGGGAGCCGTAGAGACCCAGTACTTC | CASSLAGAVETQYF
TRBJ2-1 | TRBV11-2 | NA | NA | TGTGCCAGTGGGGGGGCCAGCTCCTACAATGAGCAGTTCTTC | CASGGASSYNEQFF
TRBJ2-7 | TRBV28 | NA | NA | TGTGCCAGCAGACCGACCCGGGTTCCCTACGAGCAGTACTTC | CASRPTRVPYEQYF
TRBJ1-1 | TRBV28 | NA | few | TGTGCCAGCAGTTCGAGCACTAGGGCTTTCTTT | CASSSSTRAFF
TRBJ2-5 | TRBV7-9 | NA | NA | TGTGCCAGCAGCAAGCCCCCTACTAGCCAAGAGACCCAGTACTTC | CASSKPPTSQETQYF
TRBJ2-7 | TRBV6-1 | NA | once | TGTGCCAGCAGTATCAGGGAGTCCTACGAGCAGTACTTC | CASSIRESYEQYF
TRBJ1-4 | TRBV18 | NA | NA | TGTGCCAGCTCCAACCGGCAGGGGAATGAAAAACTGTTTTTT | CASSNRQGNEKLFF
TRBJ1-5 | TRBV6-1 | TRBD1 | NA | TGTGCCAGCAGCCTTCCGACAGGGCAAAATCAGCCCCAGCATTTT | CASSLPTGQNQPQHF
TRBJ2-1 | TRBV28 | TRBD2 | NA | TGTGCCAGCAGTTTTGTCTCTAGTTTGCGGGAGCCCGAGTTCTTC | CASSFVSSLREPEFF
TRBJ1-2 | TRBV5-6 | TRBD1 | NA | TGTGCCAGCAGCTTAGACAGGGAAAGAATGTCGGGTGGCTACACCTTC | CASSLDRERMSGGYTF
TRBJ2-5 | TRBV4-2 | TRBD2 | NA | TGTGCCAGCAGCCATACGGGGGGGGAGGAGTACGAGACCCAGTACTTC | CASSHTGGEEYETQYF
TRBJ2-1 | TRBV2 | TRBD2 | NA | TGTGCCAGCAGTGTTATGCGGGGGGCAGGTGAGCAGTTCTTC | CASSVMRGAGEQFF
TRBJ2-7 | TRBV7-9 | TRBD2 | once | TGTGCCAGCAGCGGACAACCTAGCGGGAGCTACGAGCAGTACTTC | CASSGQPSGSYEQYF
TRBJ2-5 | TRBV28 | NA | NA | TGTGCCAGCAGTTTAGGAGGTGCACTAGCCTTTGGAGGGGAGACCCAGTACTTC | CASSLGGALAFGGETQYF
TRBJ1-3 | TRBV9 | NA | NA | TGTGCCAGCAGCGTAGGATGGGGCTCTGGAAACACCATATATTTT | CASSVGWGSGNTIYF
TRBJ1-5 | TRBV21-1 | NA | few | TGTGCCAGCAGCAACTCATCGGACAGCAATCAGCCCCAGCATTTT | CASSNSSDSNQPQHF
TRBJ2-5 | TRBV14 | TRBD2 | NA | TGTGCCAGCAGCCAAGTCCAGCGGGGCGTACAAGAGACCCAGTACTTC | CASSQVQRGVQETQYF
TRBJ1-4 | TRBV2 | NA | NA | TGTGCCAGCGGGCAGTATGCAACTAATGAAAAACTGTTTTTT | CASGQYATNEKLFF
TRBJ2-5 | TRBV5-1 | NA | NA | TGCGCCAGCAGCTTGAGCTGGAGGGAGGTGGGGGAGACCCAGTACTTC | CASSLSWREVGETQYF
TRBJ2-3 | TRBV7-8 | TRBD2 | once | TGTGCCAGCAGCAGAACTAGCGGCTCAGATACGCAGTATTTT | CASSRTSGSDTQYF
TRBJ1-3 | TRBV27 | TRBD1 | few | TGTGCCAGCAGTTCCTCGACAGGGAGAAACACCATATATTTT | CASSSSTGRNTIYF
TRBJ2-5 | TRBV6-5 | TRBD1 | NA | TGTGCCAGCAGCCCGACAGGGCCGGCTGAGACCCAGTACTTC | CASSPTGPAETQYF
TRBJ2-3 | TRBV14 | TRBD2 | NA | TGTGCCAGCAGCCTTGGACTAGCGGGGCCCCAAAATACGCAGTATTTT | CASSLGLAGPQNTQYF
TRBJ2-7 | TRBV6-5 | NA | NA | TGTGCCAGCAGTTACAGTGGCTCCTCCTACGAGCAGTACTTC | CASSYSGSSYEQYF
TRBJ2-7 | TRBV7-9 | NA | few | TGTGCCAGCAGCTGGGGGGGACAGTCCTACGAGCAGTACTTC | CASSWGGQSYEQYF
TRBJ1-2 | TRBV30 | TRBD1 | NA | TGTGCCTGGAGTACCGGACAGGGCGACTATGGCTACACCTTC | CAWSTGQGDYGYTF
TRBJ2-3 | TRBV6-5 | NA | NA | TGTGCCAGCAGTTACCTAGCGTCCTGGGGAGATACGCAGTATTTT | CASSYLASWGDTQYF
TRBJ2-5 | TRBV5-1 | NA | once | TGCGCCAGCAGCCTCGGGCCCCGGGAGACCCAGTACTTC | CASSLGPRETQYF
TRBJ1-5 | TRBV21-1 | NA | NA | TGTGCCAGCAGCAAAGTAAGGACAGAGAATCAGCCCCAGCATTTT | CASSKVRTENQPQHF
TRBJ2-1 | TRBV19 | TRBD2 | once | TGTGCCAGTACCCCTCTAGCGGGCAGCTCCTACAATGAGCAGTTCTTC | CASTPLAGSSYNEQFF
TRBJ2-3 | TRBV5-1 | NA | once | TGCGCCAGCAGCTTGGGGCCCAGCACAGATACGCAGTATTTT | CASSLGPSTDTQYF
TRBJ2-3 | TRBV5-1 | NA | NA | TGCGCCAGCAGCTTGGCCGGGCCAGATACGCAGTATTTT | CASSLAGPDTQYF
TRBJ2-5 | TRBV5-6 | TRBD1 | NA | TGTGCCAGCAGCCCGACCAAATATGACAGGGGGGAGACCCAGTACTTC | CASSPTKYDRGETQYF
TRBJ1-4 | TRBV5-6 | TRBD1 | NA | TGTGCCAGCAGCCGGACAGGGGTTGGGGAAAAACTGTTTTTT | CASSRTGVGEKLFF
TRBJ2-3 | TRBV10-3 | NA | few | TGTGCCATCAGTGAGTCGCCGGGACGCCGGGACACAGATACGCAGTATTTT | CAISESPGRRDTDTQYF